The 17 T cell receptor beta chains reported below all come from one sample, sequenced in a study of response to subunit inactivated influenza vaccine. TCRdb re-called the RT-PCR reads with MiXCR, one entry per CDR3 protein. The sample contains approximately 500,000 distinct CDR3 sequences, under 15% of which appear only once. The sequences come from PBMCs from blood, collected more than 35 days after vaccination. Every receptor here comes from a man aged 45-65 years who received an inactivated influenza vaccine.

Concerning this clonotype itself: It may be a read error: a sequence one base away is much more abundant. The V and J genes are TRBV5-1 and TRBJ1-1; 11 bases line up with TRBD1. Germline CDR1 reads SGHRS; CDR2 reads YFSETQ. V shed 2 bases and J 1 base; nucleotides not matched to a gene: 4. The CDR3 extends over 16 amino acids. Written as DNA, the CDR3 is TGCGCCAGCAGCTTAATCGGGACAGGGGGGAACACTGAAGCTTTCTTT. It yields the protein CASSLIGTGGNTEAFF.

This clonotype was seen a few times. This chain joins TRBV7-2 and TRBJ1-3; 8 bases are a match to TRBD1. This CDR3 comprises 17 residues. The V and J ends lost 1 base and 4 bases, in that order; junction bases with no gene match: 9. CDR1 and CDR2 from the germline V gene are SGHTA and FQGNSA. CDR3 sequence: CASSLVRPGGSGNTIYF. In DNA, the CDR3 is TGTGCCAGCAGCTTAGTCCGGCCAGGGGGCTCCGGAAACACCATATATTTT.

The CDR3 DNA follows: TGCGCCAGCAGCGGGGGGGGAGCTGAGCAGTTCTTC. Its protein is CASSGGGAEQFF. The chain recombines TRBV5-1 with TRBJ2-1; the match to TRBD2 covers 7 bases. The CDR3 is made up of 12 amino acids. Germline V gene data show CDR1 as SGHRS and CDR2 as YFSETQ. With 4 bases clipped from V and 9 bases from J, the junction kept 4 bases outside the gene matches.

This clonotype was picked up many times. The rearrangement links TRBV6-5 to TRBJ2-2, with D possibly being TRBD1 (6 bases). V was trimmed by 0 bases and J by 6 bases, leaving 8 bases between them. The CDR3 totals 14 residues. Germline V gives CDR1 MNHEY, CDR2 SVGAGI. In DNA, the CDR3 is TGTGCCAGCAGTTACTCGACAGGTGCCGGGGAGCTGTTTTTT. Encoded protein: CASSYSTGAGELFF.

This clonotype was detected only a few times. The V and J genes are TRBV9 and TRBJ2-2; 11 bases match TRBD1. J gave up 0 bases and V 0 bases, and 13 bases lay outside the gene matches. This CDR3 spans 21 amino acids. Per germline, CDR1 SGDLS and CDR2 YYNGEE. This chain's CDR3 is CASSVAVGQGVIGPNTGELFF. DNA of the CDR3: TGTGCCAGCAGCGTAGCTGTGGGACAGGGGGTGATAGGCCCGAACACCGGGGAGCTGTTTTTT.

The DNA of the CDR3 is TGCAGCATCCAACACCCTGGCCGGACTTCTCCCAACATTCAGTACTTC. It codes for CSIQHPGRTSPNIQYF. The genes are TRBV20-1 and TRBJ2-4; D is possibly TRBD2 (5 bases). Looked up from germline, CDR1 is DFQATT and CDR2 is SNEGSKA (reference sequence). This CDR3 is 16 amino acids long.

This sequence joins TRBV27 and TRBJ2-1, with TRBD2 matching 12 bases. The germline V gene has CDR1 MNHEY and CDR2 SMNVEV (reference sequence). Losses at the gene ends were 6 bases for V and 8 bases for J; bases not matched to a gene: 5. The CDR3 has 14 amino acids. In DNA, the CDR3 is TGTGCCAGCAGAAGACTAGCGGGGGACCATGAGCAGTTCTTC. This sequence encodes CASRRLAGDHEQFF.

This clonotype has more than one count but fewer than ten. This chain links TRBV12-3 or TRBV12-4 with TRBJ2-7, with 7 bases matching TRBD2. CDR3 length equals 14 residues. Germline trimming cut 2 bases from V and 7 bases from J; bases unmatched to any gene: 8. In DNA form, the CDR3 reads TGTGCCAGCAGTTTACTGGAAAAAGCGGGAGAGCAGTACTTC. As protein: CASSLLEKAGEQYF.

This clonotype came up once. The chain carries TRBV7-6 and TRBJ2-7, with D perhaps being TRBD1 or TRBD2 (5 bases each). V lost 5 bases and J lost 3, with 20 bases in between. The CDR3 spans 16 residues. Germline V gene sequence: CDR1 SGHVS, CDR2 FNYEAQ. The CDR3 protein is CASSPSRAGSFYEQYF. For the CDR3, the DNA is TGTGCCAGCAGCCCGTCTAGGGCAGGGAGTTTCTACGAGCAGTACTTC.

This clonotype was detected ten times or more. The J gene is TRBJ2-2, the V gene TRBV12-3 or TRBV12-4; D perhaps matches TRBD1 (6 bases). CDR3 length: 17 amino acids. Trimming left V 8 bases short and J 4 bases short, with 23 bases between. In DNA, the CDR3 is TGTGCCAGCGTTGGGGTATGGGGGCAGGGTAGCACCGGGGAGCTGTTTTTT. It encodes CASVGVWGQGSTGELFF.

This chain uses TRBV6-1 with TRBJ2-3; D ambiguous. Germline loops: CDR1 MNHNS, CDR2 SASEGT. Trimming stripped 3 bases from V and 5 bases from J, with 12 bases between. The CDR3 is made up of 14 amino acids. The DNA of the CDR3 is TGTGCCAGCAGTGAGTACGGGTTTGGAGATACGCAGTATTTT. Translation: CASSEYGFGDTQYF.

The gene calls are TRBV28 and TRBJ2-7; D is uncertain. The CDR3 consists of 14 residues. The germline gives CDR1 MDHEN, CDR2 SYDVKM. V was clipped by 4 bases and J by 5 bases, with 15 bases between them. CDR3 coding DNA: TGTGCCAGCAGTTGGAACACCAAACCGGACGAGCAGTACTTC. Its protein product is CASSWNTKPDEQYF.

V and J are TRBV20-1 and TRBJ2-5, with D perhaps being TRBD1 or TRBD2 (5 bases each). V lost 3 bases and J 2 bases, leaving 19 bases between the germline ends. Germline assignment: CDR1 DFQATT and CDR2 SNEGSKA (reference sequence). The CDR3 extends over 16 amino acids. The CDR3 is CSASPPNGDEQETQYF. CDR3 sequence (DNA): TGCAGTGCTAGCCCCCCCAATGGGGACGAACAAGAGACCCAGTACTTC.

V and J are TRBV29-1 and TRBJ2-4; 9 bases match TRBD1. The ends lost 2 bases at V and 6 bases at J; junction bases unmatched: 2. Germline V lookup: CDR1 SQVTM, CDR2 ANQGSEA. The CDR3 spans 13 residues. CDR3 coding DNA: TGCAGCGTTGAAACAGGGGGCTTAAACATTCAGTACTTC. This sequence encodes CSVETGGLNIQYF.

This chain connects TRBV28 to TRBJ2-7; 8 nucleotides line up with TRBD1. The CDR3 is 15 residues long. Germline CDR1 MDHEN, CDR2 SYDVKM. V trimming: 6 bases; J trimming: 0 bases; junction bases outside the gene matches: 7. The CDR3 DNA reads TGTGCCAGCAGCAAGACAGGGGCGGGCTCCTACGAGCAGTACTTC. Translation: CASSKTGAGSYEQYF.

In this sample, this clonotype turned up many times. The rearrangement links TRBV4-2 to TRBJ2-7; D gene uncertain. CDR3 length equals 13 residues. Germline V gene sequence: CDR1 LGHNA, CDR2 YNFKEQ. V gave up 0 bases and J gave up 1 base, with 4 bases separating them. The CDR3 region is CASSQDRSYEQYF. The CDR3 nucleotides are TGTGCCAGCAGCCAAGATCGGTCCTACGAGCAGTACTTC.

The rearrangement links TRBV19 to TRBJ2-3; TRBD1 aligns across 7 bases. V lost 8 bases and J lost 1; bases outside the gene matches: 12. The CDR3 length is 16 residues. The germline CDR1 and CDR2 sequences are LNHDA and SQIVND (reference sequence). CDR3 sequence: CASAIGTVRGTDTQYF. The CDR3 DNA follows: TGTGCCAGTGCCATCGGGACAGTACGGGGCACAGATACGCAGTATTTT.